The T cell receptor (beta chain) described here comes from a study of T cell responses to AZD1222 COVID-19 vaccine. Study-level background: Timing groups of about 4 and about 12 weeks for second doses were pooled. Broader study findings: Spike-specific TCR repertoires showed rising breadth and depth after two AZD1222 doses. Females made up more of the donors, who were largely white British, and clonal diversity may have come out too low. Vaccine-associated CD4 TCRs spanned spike, dominant at 160-218 and 743-854.

This clone was seen only once. Its matching antigen is unknown. Using immunoSEQ multiplex PCR, the repertoire was profiled, and TCRdb retains in-frame clones only, with some absent. Of roughly 79,000 clones listed, around 73% are singletons. CDR1 KGHSH and CDR2 LQKENI come from the germline V gene. Trimming stripped 3 bases from V and 4 bases from J, with 9 bases between. The CDR3 covers 13 residues. J is TRBJ1-1 and V is TRBV18; perhaps TRBD1 as D (6 bases). Sequencing was performed on peripheral blood, taken on day 0 of AZD1222 vaccination. This receptor was obtained from an adult in good health. The chain's CDR3 is CASSPTGATEAFF. The DNA of the CDR3 is TGTGCCAGCTCACCGACAGGAGCCACTGAAGCTTTCTTT.